The 11 T cell receptor beta chains in this list originate from one sample, sequenced in a study of T cell changes during pregnancy in multiple sclerosis. Using immunoSEQ multiplex PCR, the repertoire was profiled, and TCRdb retains in-frame clones only, with some absent. The data hold about 69,000 clones, with around nine tenths observed a single time. The sequencing here drew on peripheral blood, taken before pregnancy. The source is a female donor with multiple sclerosis, enrolled in a pregnancy study.

This rearrangement joins TRBV19 to TRBJ1-1; tentatively, D is TRBD1 (5 bases). Germline V lookup: CDR1 LNHDA, CDR2 SQIVND (reference sequence). Trimming left V 4 bases short and J 5 bases short, with 11 bases between. The CDR3 has 13 amino acids. Here the CDR3 DNA reads TGTGCCAGTAGTACTCAGGGTCGGACTGAAGCTTTCTTT. Translated: CASSTQGRTEAFF.

This chain uses TRBV9 with TRBJ1-5; perhaps TRBD1 as D (5 bases). Germline loops: CDR1 SGDLS, CDR2 YYNGEE. The CDR3 runs to 15 residues. Trimming removed 0 bases from V and 4 bases from J, with 11 bases in between. The CDR3 DNA reads as TGTGCCAGCAGCGTAGAGCAGGGAAAAAATCAGCCCCAGCATTTT. Translation gives CASSVEQGKNQPQHF.

The V call is TRBV19, the J call TRBJ2-7, with 12 nucleotides matching TRBD1. The ends lost 6 bases at V and 4 bases at J; junction bases unmatched: 4. Germline V gene data show CDR1 as LNHDA and CDR2 as SQIVND (reference sequence). The CDR3 is 14 amino acids. CDR3: CASRPGQGAYEQYF. As DNA, the CDR3 is TGTGCCAGTAGACCGGGACAGGGGGCATACGAGCAGTACTTC. The entire variable domain, with the rest obtained from reference TRBV19 and TRBJ2-7, is as follows: DGGITQSPKYLFRKEGQNVTLSCEQNLNHDAMYWYRQDPGQGLRLIYYSQIVNDFQKGDIAEGYSVSREKKESFPLTVTSAQKNPTAFYLCASRPGQGAYEQYFGPGTRLTVT.

The rearrangement joins TRBV4-3 to TRBJ2-7, with D possibly TRBD1 on 5 matching bases. The V end lost 5 bases, the J end lost 4 bases, and 15 bases lay between the germline ends. The CDR3 runs 14 residues. Looked up from germline, CDR1 is LGHNA and CDR2 is YSLEER. The CDR3 spells CASSLTTGVYEQYF. CDR3 coding DNA: TGCGCCAGCAGCTTAACCACAGGAGTTTACGAGCAGTACTTC.

This chain uses TRBV12-5 with TRBJ2-7; 11 positions agree with TRBD2. Unmatched junction bases numbered 8, after V lost 3 bases and J lost 4 bases. The CDR3 loop spans 16 amino acids. Germline CDR1 reads LGHNT; CDR2 reads FRNRAP. The CDR3 protein is CASGFDTGTSGYEQYF. CDR3 nucleotides: TGTGCTAGTGGTTTTGATACCGGGACTAGCGGTTACGAGCAGTACTTC.

V and J are TRBV18 and TRBJ2-7; 7 positions match TRBD2. V trimming: 3 bases; J trimming: 5 bases; junction bases outside the gene matches: 10. CDR3 size: 15 residues. Germline loops: CDR1 KGHSH, CDR2 LQKENI. CDR3: CASSPSGDAGHEQYF. CDR3 coding DNA: TGTGCCAGCTCACCGAGCGGGGATGCAGGTCACGAGCAGTACTTC.

This chain joins TRBV6-5 and TRBJ2-5; no clear D gene. The CDR3 covers 15 residues. The ends were cut back, 8 bases at V and 1 base at J, with 17 bases in the middle. Looked up from germline, CDR1 is MNHEY and CDR2 is SVGAGI. The CDR3 loop reads CASPPPGNLQETQYF. The CDR3 DNA reads as TGTGCCAGCCCGCCTCCGGGTAACCTCCAAGAGACCCAGTACTTC.

The chain carries TRBV11-2 and TRBJ2-3; D not certain. The CDR3 spans 14 residues. The germline gives CDR1 SGHAT, CDR2 FQNNGV. V shed 4 bases and J shed 4 bases, with 12 bases lying between them. The CDR3 region is CASSWPPIADTQYF. CDR3 nucleotide sequence: TGTGCCAGCAGCTGGCCCCCAATCGCAGATACGCAGTATTTT.

The J gene is TRBJ2-3, the V gene TRBV19; 9 bases map to TRBD2. V trimming: 7 bases; J trimming: 4 bases; junction bases outside the gene matches: 3. The length of the CDR3 is 13 residues. CDR1 and CDR2 from the germline V gene are LNHDA and SQIVND (reference sequence). Here the CDR3 DNA reads TGTGCCAGTACCGGGACTAGCCCAGATACGCAGTATTTT. It codes for CASTGTSPDTQYF.

This rearrangement joins TRBV2 to TRBJ1-5; 8 nucleotides match TRBD1. There are 16 residues in the CDR3. With 2 bases clipped from V and 9 bases from J, the junction kept 12 bases outside the gene matches. Germline CDR1 is SNHLY and CDR2 is FYNNEI. The CDR3 reads CASSETGNRGSLPQHF. In DNA form, the CDR3 reads TGTGCCAGCAGTGAAACAGGGAACAGGGGGAGTCTGCCCCAGCATTTT.

The chain joins TRBV29-1 to TRBJ2-7; TRBD2 matches at 8 bases. This CDR3 is 16 amino acids long. Germline trimming cut 5 bases from V and 4 bases from J; bases unmatched to any gene: 16. Germline V gives CDR1 SQVTM, CDR2 ANQGSEA. CDR3 loop: CSVPVGVGTREYEQYF. The DNA for the CDR3 is TGCAGCGTTCCAGTCGGTGTCGGGACTAGGGAATACGAGCAGTACTTC.